This TCR beta chain appears in the sequencing data of a study of beta chain features in type 1 diabetes. The isolated RNA, all of it, was reverse transcribed, so expressed TCRB transcripts were what got sequenced. Using immunoSEQ multiplex PCR, the repertoire was profiled, and TCRdb retains in-frame clones only, with some absent. Here the sample spans about 19,000 clones, about 53% being singletons. This clone was detected only a few times. This sequence originates from a man aged 18-30 years in good health. Sequencing used stem cell memory CD4+ T cells from blood.

CDR3 in DNA: TGTGCTAGTGGTTTGTCCCCCGGGAGCCCCAGAGATACGCAGTATTTT. It translates to CASGLSPGSPRDTQYF. The chain is built from TRBV12-5 and TRBJ2-3; tentatively, D is TRBD2 (6 bases). V was shortened by 2 bases and J by 5 bases, with 17 bases between the two germline ends. Germline CDR1 LGHNT, CDR2 FRNRAP. This CDR3 contains 16 residues.